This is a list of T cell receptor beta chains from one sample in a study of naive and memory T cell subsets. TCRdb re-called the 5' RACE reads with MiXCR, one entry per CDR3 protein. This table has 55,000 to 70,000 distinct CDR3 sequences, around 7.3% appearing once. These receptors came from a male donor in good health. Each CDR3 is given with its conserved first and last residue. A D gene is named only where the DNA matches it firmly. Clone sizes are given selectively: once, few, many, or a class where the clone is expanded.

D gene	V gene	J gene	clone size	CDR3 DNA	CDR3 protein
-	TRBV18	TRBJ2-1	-	TGTGCCAGCTCGCCCGACATGCTTGGCTCCTACAATGAGCAGTTCTTC	CASSPDMLGSYNEQFF
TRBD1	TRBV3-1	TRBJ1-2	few	TGTGCCAGCAGCCTCCACTGGGACAGGGGTGGCTACACCTTC	CASSLHWDRGGYTF
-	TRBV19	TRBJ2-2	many	TGTGCCAGTAGACAGGGTTTTTCTGGGGAGCTGTTTTTT	CASRQGFSGELFF
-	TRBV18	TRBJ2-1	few	TGTGCCAGCTCACCTCAGAGCCTCTACAATGAGCAGTTCTTC	CASSPQSLYNEQFF
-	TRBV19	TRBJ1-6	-	TGTGCCAGTCACCGGGACCGAGGAAAGAATTCACCCCTCCACTTT	CASHRDRGKNSPLHF
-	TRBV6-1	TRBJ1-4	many	TGTGCCAGCAGTGTTCTCCCTGGGGCTAATGAAAAACTGTTTTTT	CASSVLPGANEKLFF
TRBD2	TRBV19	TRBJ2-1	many	TGTGCCAGTAGTATCTACCCCGGGGTAGCGGGAGGTAATGAGCAGTTCTTC	CASSIYPGVAGGNEQFF
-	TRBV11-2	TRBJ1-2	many	TGTGCCAGCAGTCTAGACCTTGCCACAGCTTATGGCTACACCTTC	CASSLDLATAYGYTF
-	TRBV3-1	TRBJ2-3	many	TGTGCCAGCAGCCAAGATTTAAAGGGGACAGATACGCAGTATTTT	CASSQDLKGTDTQYF
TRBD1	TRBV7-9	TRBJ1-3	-	TGTGCCAGCAGCTTACAGGGGGAAGGAAACACCATATATTTT	CASSLQGEGNTIYF
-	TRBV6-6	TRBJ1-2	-	TGTGCCAGCAGTTACTCCCCACAGGGACCTAACTATGGCTACACCTTC	CASSYSPQGPNYGYTF
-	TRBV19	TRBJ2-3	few	TGTGCCAGTAGTTCCGGGGACAGCACAGATACGCAGTATTTT	CASSSGDSTDTQYF
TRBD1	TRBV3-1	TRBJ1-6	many	TGTGCCAGCTCGGACAGGCAATATAATTCACCCCTCCACTTT	CASSDRQYNSPLHF
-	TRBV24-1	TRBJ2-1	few	TGTGCCACCAGTGATTCTTGGGACGATGAGCAGTTCTTC	CATSDSWDDEQFF
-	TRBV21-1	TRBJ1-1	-	TGTGCCAGCAGCAAAGAGGGGGCAAGGTACACTGAAGCTTTCTTT	CASSKEGARYTEAFF
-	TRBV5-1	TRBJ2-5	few	TGCGCCAGCAGCTTGGGGGCGACGGAGACCCAGTACTTC	CASSLGATETQYF
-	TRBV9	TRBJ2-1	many	TGTGCCAGCAGCGTAGGCGGGACGGAGTTCTACAATGAGCAGTTCTTC	CASSVGGTEFYNEQFF
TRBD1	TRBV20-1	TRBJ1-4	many	TGCAGTGCTAAAGGACAGGGTGGCGAAAAACTGTTTTTT	CSAKGQGGEKLFF
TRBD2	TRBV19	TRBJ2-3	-	TGTGCCAGTTCTAGCGGGGGACCCACAGATACGCAGTATTTT	CASSSGGPTDTQYF
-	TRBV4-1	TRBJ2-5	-	TGCGCCAGCAGCCAAGGAGACATAAGTCAAGAGACCCAGTACTTC	CASSQGDISQETQYF
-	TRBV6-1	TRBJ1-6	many	TGTGCCAGCAGCGAACAGGGAGGGAATAATTCACCCCTCCACTTT	CASSEQGGNNSPLHF
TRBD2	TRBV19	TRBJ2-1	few	TGTGCCAGTAACGGGGGGGGCTCCTACAATGAGCAGTTCTTC	CASNGGGSYNEQFF
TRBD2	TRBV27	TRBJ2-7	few	TGTGCCAGCAGTTCGGGCGGGAGCGCGTACGAGCAGTACTTC	CASSSGGSAYEQYF
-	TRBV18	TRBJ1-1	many	TGTGCCAGCTCACCACCGTATACGGATACTGAAGCTTTCTTT	CASSPPYTDTEAFF
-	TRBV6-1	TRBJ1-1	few	TGTGCCAGCAGAGCCACCTGGGCAGGGGAAGGGGACACTGAAGCTTTCTTT	CASRATWAGEGDTEAFF
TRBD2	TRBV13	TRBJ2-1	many	TGTGCCAGCAGCCCCCCTCGACCGGGGGGAGAGCAGTTCTTC	CASSPPRPGGEQFF
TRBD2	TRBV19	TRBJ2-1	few	TGTGCCAGTAGTCCTGGGGATAGCGGGGATAATGAGCAGTTCTTC	CASSPGDSGDNEQFF
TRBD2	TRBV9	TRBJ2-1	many	TGTGCCAGCAGCCTAAGTAGCGGGGATCTTGAGCAGTTCTTC	CASSLSSGDLEQFF
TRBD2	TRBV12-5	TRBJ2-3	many	TGTGCTAGTGGTTTAGCGGGAGGGCCCTCGTTAGATACGCAGTATTTT	CASGLAGGPSLDTQYF
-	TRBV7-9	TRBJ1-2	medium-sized	TGTGCCAGCAGCTTCCTAGGACAGATCTATGGCTACACCTTC	CASSFLGQIYGYTF
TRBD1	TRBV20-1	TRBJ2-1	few	TGCAGTGCTGAGACCGGGACAGGGGGAGGCAATGAGCAGTTCTTC	CSAETGTGGGNEQFF
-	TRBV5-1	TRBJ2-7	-	TGCGCCAGCAGCTCAGCCGGGACGGCCTCCTACGAGCAGTACTTC	CASSSAGTASYEQYF
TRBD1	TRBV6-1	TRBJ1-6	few	TGTGCCAGCAGTGAATGGGACAGTAATTCACCCCTCCACTTT	CASSEWDSNSPLHF
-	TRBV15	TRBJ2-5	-	TGTGCCACCAGCATCACGACAGATGACCAAGAGACCCAGTACTTC	CATSITTDDQETQYF
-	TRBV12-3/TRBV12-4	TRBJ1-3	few	TGTGCCAGCAGTTTAGACACTGGTGGCATCGCTGGAAACACCATATATTTT	CASSLDTGGIAGNTIYF
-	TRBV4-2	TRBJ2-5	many	TGTGCCAGCAGCCAAGAGGACTTTCAAGAGACCCAGTACTTC	CASSQEDFQETQYF
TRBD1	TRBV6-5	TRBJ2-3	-	TGTGCCAGCAGTTACGCTACAGGGGGCTGGACAGATACGCAGTATTTT	CASSYATGGWTDTQYF
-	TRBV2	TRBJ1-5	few	TGTGCCAGCAGTGGATCCACCGGCAATCAGCCCCAGCATTTT	CASSGSTGNQPQHF
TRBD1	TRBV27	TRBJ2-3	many	TGTGCCAGCAGTCGTCGACAGGGGGCAGATACGCAGTATTTT	CASSRRQGADTQYF
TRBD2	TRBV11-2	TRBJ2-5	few	TGTGCCAGCAGCTCCGGGGGGGGCTGGGAGACCCAGTACTTC	CASSSGGGWETQYF
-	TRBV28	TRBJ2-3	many	TGTGCCGCCGCGCTCCGGGACAAAAGTTGGGATACGCAGTATTTT	CAAALRDKSWDTQYF
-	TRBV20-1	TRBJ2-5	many	TGCAGTGCTAGACTTCAAGAGACCCAGTACTTC	CSARLQETQYF
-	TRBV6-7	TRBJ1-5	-	TGTGCCAGCAGTTACCGTAGAGATCAGCCCCAGCATTTT	CASSYRRDQPQHF
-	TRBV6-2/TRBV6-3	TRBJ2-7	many	TGTGCCAGCAGTCCCCAAGGTGGCGGGGCCAACGTGGAGCAGTACTTC	CASSPQGGGANVEQYF
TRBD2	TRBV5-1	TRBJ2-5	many	TGCGCCAGCAGCTTGTCTCTAGCGGGGGGGAACGAAGAGACCCAGTACTTC	CASSLSLAGGNEETQYF
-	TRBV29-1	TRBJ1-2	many	TGCAGCGTTCCCGGGGGTGCCTATGGCTACACCTTC	CSVPGGAYGYTF
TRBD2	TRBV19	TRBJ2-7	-	TGTGCCAGCTCCCCCGGCGGGGGGGCTTCCTACGAGCAGTACTTC	CASSPGGGASYEQYF
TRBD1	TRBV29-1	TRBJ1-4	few	TGCAGCGCGACCGGGACAGGGCCTGAAAAACTGTTTTTT	CSATGTGPEKLFF
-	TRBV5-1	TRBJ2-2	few	TGCGCCAGCAGCGGCGGGACACCCACCGGGGAGCTGTTTTTT	CASSGGTPTGELFF
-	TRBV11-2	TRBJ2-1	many	TGTGCCAGCAGCTTAGATATCGCTCTTTCCTACAATGAGCAGTTCTTC	CASSLDIALSYNEQFF
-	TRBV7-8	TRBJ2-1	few	TGTGCCAGCATCCCAGAGCGGCGTAATATGAATGAGCAGTTCTTC	CASIPERRNMNEQFF
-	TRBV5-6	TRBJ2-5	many	TGTGCCAGCAGCTTGGTTTTGGTAGAGACCCAGTACTTC	CASSLVLVETQYF
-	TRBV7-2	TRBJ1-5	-	TGTGCCAGCAGCTTAGTGGCGAAGGCCGATCAGCCCCAGCATTTT	CASSLVAKADQPQHF
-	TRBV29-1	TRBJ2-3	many	TGCAGCGTTGAGCGGTTAACAGATACGCAGTATTTT	CSVERLTDTQYF
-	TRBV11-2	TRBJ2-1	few	TGTGCCAGCAGCTTTATCCATGAGCAGTTCTTC	CASSFIHEQFF
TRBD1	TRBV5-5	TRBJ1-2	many	TGTGCCAGCAGCCCGGACAGGGGTAGAGGTGGCTACACCTTC	CASSPDRGRGGYTF
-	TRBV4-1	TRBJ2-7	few	TGCGCCAGCAGCCAAGAGACCCTGATCTCCTACGAGCAGTACTTC	CASSQETLISYEQYF